Shown below are 3 T cell receptor beta chains from a single sample sequenced in a study of CD8 T cells in Susac syndrome. RNA in amounts of roughly 0.5 to 1 ug was reverse transcribed with random hexamers. One entry per CDR3 protein results from TCRdb running MiXCR on the immunoSEQ multiplex PCR reads. The repertoire holds 100,000 to 110,000 distinct CDR3 sequences, with roughly 96% as singletons. Specimen: CD8+ T cells from PBMCs. The source is a human donor with Susac syndrome.

The rearrangement uses TRBV28 and TRBJ2-4; no firm D call. The CDR3 is made up of 17 amino acids. Trimming shortened V by 5 bases and J by 0 bases, and 17 bases separated the two germline ends. CDR1 and CDR2 from the germline V gene are MDHEN and SYDVKM. CDR3: CASSPVPLVIAKNIQYF. CDR3 sequence (DNA): TGTGCCAGCAGTCCTGTCCCGCTCGTCATAGCCAAAAACATTCAGTACTTC.

The chain combines TRBV5-1 with TRBJ2-1; 9 bases map to TRBD1. The V and J ends lost 6 bases and 5 bases, in that order; junction bases with no gene match: 6. Germline CDR1 reads SGHRS; CDR2 reads YFSETQ. CDR3 length: 14 residues. CDR3 sequence (DNA): TGCGCCAGCAAACGGACAGGGGATAACAATGAGCAGTTCTTC. It codes for CASKRTGDNNEQFF.

This clonotype was recorded only once. The germline gene is not matched at one end of the junction; a read error may be the cause. The chain is built from TRBV28 and TRBJ2-7; D is ambiguous. Germline loops: CDR1 MDHEN, CDR2 SYDVKM. This CDR3 is 14 amino acids long. CDR3 in DNA: TGTGCCAGCAGCTTATCCCCCTCGCAGTACGAGCAGTACTTC. Amino acids: CASSLSPSQYEQYF.